Sequencing of this T cell receptor (beta chain) was carried out in a study of T cell responses to AZD1222 COVID-19 vaccine. Measured with immunoSEQ multiplex PCR; TCRdb has only the in-frame clones, and not every one. The table includes about 100,000 clones, about 86% detected once. General study points: Regions 160-218 and 743-854 held dominance among vaccine-associated CD4 TCRs, which spanned spike. Reportedly, close to half of spike-specific TCRs are directed against unmutated variant regions. Donors, mostly white British, included more females; clonal diversity was possibly underestimated.

V was pared by 5 bases and J by 9 bases, with 14 bases of the junction left unmatched. This CDR3 has 16 amino acids. Germline V lookup: CDR1 KGHSH, CDR2 LQKENI. About this clone: No antigen is known for it.

Sequences were derived from peripheral blood, sampled on day 0 of AZD1222 vaccination. This TCR came from an adult in good health. The V and J genes are TRBV18 and TRBJ2-1; the match to TRBD1 covers 9 bases. The CDR3 DNA reads TGTGCCAGCTCAGAAATAACCGGGACAGGGTTAGTTGAGCAGTTCTTC. Its protein is CASSEITGTGLVEQFF.